Sequencing of this T cell receptor beta chain was carried out in a study of PD-1 blockade in classical Hodgkin lymphoma. TCRdb's table, derived via immunoSEQ multiplex PCR, lists solely in-frame clones and lacks some. The sample lists fewer than 90,000 clones; approximately 94% were seen once. Overall study results and limits: Healthy donors reportedly exceeded newly diagnosed patients in baseline TCR diversity. Complete responders started with a diversity level that resembled newly diagnosed patients at baseline. Whereas CD4+ TCR diversity had risen significantly by C4D1, CD8+ TCR diversity had not. Reasons behind the repertoire differences stay unclear, perhaps disease activity or earlier therapy.

In this sample, this clone turned up once. Its antigen is not identified. The germline gives CDR1 MDHEN, CDR2 SYDVKM. V was clipped by 5 bases and J by 4 bases; unmatched bases: 12. The CDR3 has 16 amino acids. There was relapse after autologous stem cell transplantation in every patient, and there was variation in brentuximab vedotin exposure. The clonotype was recovered from a human donor with classical Hodgkin lymphoma. The chain joins TRBV28 to TRBJ1-2; 8 nucleotides line up with TRBD1. Here the sequenced sample was peripheral blood mononuclear cells (PBMCs), taken at baseline. The CDR3 is CASSPPPGGAVYGYTF. The CDR3 nucleotides are TGTGCCAGCAGTCCCCCCCCAGGGGGCGCGGTCTATGGCTACACCTTC.